This T cell receptor beta chain was identified during a study of blood T cell repertoires in COVID-19. Overall study: Acute and convalescent COVID-19 samples came from the United States, Italy and Spain.

The CDR3 is 15 residues long. Germline V gene lookup returns CDR1 MNHEY and CDR2 SVGAGI. J gave up 2 bases and V 9 bases, and 9 bases lay outside the gene matches. Original processing notes: Researchers report that nucleated cell counts were estimated from reference gene primer amplification. TCRdb's table, derived via immunoSEQ multiplex PCR, lists solely in-frame clones and lacks some. V, J and clone size reflect that table, while D and trimming were determined from the DNA. The sample includes about 190,000 clones, nearly 90% of them seen just once. This TCR derives from a man aged 55 to 70 with active or convalescent COVID-19. Specimen: peripheral blood. This chain joins TRBV6-5 and TRBJ2-3; 9 nucleotides line up with TRBD2. In DNA, the CDR3 is TGTGCCAGTATGCTGGCGGGGGGGACCACAGATACGCAGTATTTT. Encoded protein: CASMLAGGTTDTQYF.